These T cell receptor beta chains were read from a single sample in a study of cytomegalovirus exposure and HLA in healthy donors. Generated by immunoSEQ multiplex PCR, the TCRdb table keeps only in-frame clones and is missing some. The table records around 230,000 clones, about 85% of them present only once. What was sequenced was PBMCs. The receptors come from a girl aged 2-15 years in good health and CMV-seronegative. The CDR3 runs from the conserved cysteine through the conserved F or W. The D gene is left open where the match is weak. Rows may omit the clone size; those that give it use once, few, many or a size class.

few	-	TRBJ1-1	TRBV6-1	CASRGQGLMNTEAFF	TGTGCCAGCAGGGGTCAGGGTCTCATGAACACTGAAGCTTTCTTT
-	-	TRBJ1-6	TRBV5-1	CASSLAGVSSYNSPLHF	TGCGCCAGCAGCTTGGCGGGGGTTTCCTCCTATAATTCACCCCTCCACTTT
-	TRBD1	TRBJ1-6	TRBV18	CASSPRTGTGNSPLHF	TGTGCCAGCTCACCACGTACCGGGACAGGGAACTCACCCCTCCACTTT
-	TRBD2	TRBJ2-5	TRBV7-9	CASSLWGTTMVPQYF	TGTGCCAGCAGCTTGTGGGGGACTACGATGGTTCCCCAGTACTTC
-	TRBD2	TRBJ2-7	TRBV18	CASSFSGRASEQYF	TGTGCCAGCTCATTTAGCGGGAGGGCCTCCGAGCAGTACTTC
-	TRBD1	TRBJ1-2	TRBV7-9	CASSDRVGRGYTF	TGTGCCAGCAGTGACAGGGTTGGTCGCGGCTACACCTTC
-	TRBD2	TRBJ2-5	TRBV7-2	CASSLEAGLVWETQYF	TGTGCCAGCAGCTTAGAAGCGGGACTAGTGTGGGAGACCCAGTACTTC
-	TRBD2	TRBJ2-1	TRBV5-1	CASSFLTESGRSPNEQFF	TGCGCCAGCAGCTTTCTAACGGAGAGCGGGAGATCCCCCAATGAGCAGTTCTTC
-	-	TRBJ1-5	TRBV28	CASSSPGSNQPQHF	TGTGCCAGCAGTTCCCCTGGCAGCAATCAGCCCCAGCATTTT
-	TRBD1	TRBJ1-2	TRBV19	CATSSRGVNYGYTF	TGTGCCACTTCGTCCAGGGGGGTCAACTATGGCTACACCTTC
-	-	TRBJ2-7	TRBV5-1	CASSAPQGGTYEQYF	TGCGCCAGCAGCGCCCCCCAGGGAGGAACCTACGAGCAGTACTTC
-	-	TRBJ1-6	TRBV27	CASVERGSSYNSPLHF	TGTGCCAGCGTCGAGAGAGGAAGCTCCTATAATTCACCCCTCCACTTT
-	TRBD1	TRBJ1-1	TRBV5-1	CASNRGADTEAFF	TGCGCCAGCAACAGGGGGGCTGACACTGAAGCTTTCTTT
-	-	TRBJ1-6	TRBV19	CASSGAAGSYNSPLHF	TGTGCCAGTAGTGGGGCAGCGGGATCCTATAATTCACCCCTCCACTTT
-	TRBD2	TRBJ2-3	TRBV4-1	CASSRKVSGEADTQYF	TGCGCCAGCAGCCGAAAGGTGAGCGGGGAGGCAGATACGCAGTATTTT
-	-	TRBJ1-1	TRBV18	CASSKSGGDTEAFF	TGTGCCAGCTCCAAATCGGGAGGGGACACTGAAGCTTTCTTT
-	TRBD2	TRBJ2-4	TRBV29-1	CSALASGGPNIQYF	TGCAGCGCCCTCGCTAGCGGGGGCCCAAACATTCAGTACTTC
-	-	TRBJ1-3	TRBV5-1	CASSFAQGDPSGNTIYF	TGCGCCAGCAGCTTCGCACAGGGAGATCCCTCTGGAAACACCATATATTTT
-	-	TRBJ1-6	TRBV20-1	CSASRDSPLHF	TGCAGTGCTAGCAGGGATTCACCCCTCCACTTT
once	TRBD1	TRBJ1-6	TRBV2	CASGTGSPYNSPLHF	TGTGCCAGCGGGACAGGGTCTCCCTATAATTCACCCCTCCACTTT
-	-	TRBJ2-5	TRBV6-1	CASRHAGAGETQYF	TGTGCCAGCAGACACGCAGGGGCAGGAGAGACCCAGTACTTC
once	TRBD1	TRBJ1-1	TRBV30	CAWIGGLGQGNTEAFF	TGTGCCTGGATCGGGGGCCTGGGACAGGGAAACACTGAAGCTTTCTTT
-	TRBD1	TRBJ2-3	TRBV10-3	CAIGQGTDTQYF	TGTGCCATCGGACAGGGCACAGATACGCAGTATTTT
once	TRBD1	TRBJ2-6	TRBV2	CASQGQVSGANVLTF	TGTGCCAGCCAGGGACAGGTCTCTGGGGCCAACGTCCTGACTTTC
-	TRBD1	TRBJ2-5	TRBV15	CATADREETQYF	TGTGCCACCGCGGACAGGGAAGAGACCCAGTACTTC
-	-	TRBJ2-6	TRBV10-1	CASSGTYGANVLTF	TGCGCCAGCAGTGGGACATACGGGGCCAACGTCCTGACTTTC
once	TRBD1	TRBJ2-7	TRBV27	CASNGQGSYEQYF	TGTGCCAGCAATGGACAGGGTTCGTACGAGCAGTACTTC
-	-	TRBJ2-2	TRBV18	CASSPVTGQTGELFF	TGTGCCAGCTCACCGGTAACAGGGCAGACCGGGGAGCTGTTTTTT
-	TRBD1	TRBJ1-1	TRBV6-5	CASRDRENTEAFF	TGTGCCAGCAGAGACAGGGAGAACACTGAAGCTTTCTTT
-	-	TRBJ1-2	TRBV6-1	CASSFDFNYGYTF	TGTGCCAGCAGCTTCGACTTTAACTATGGCTACACCTTC
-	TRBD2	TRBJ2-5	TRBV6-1	CASSEVVAGGQETQYF	TGTGCCAGCAGTGAAGTTGTAGCGGGGGGACAAGAGACCCAGTACTTC
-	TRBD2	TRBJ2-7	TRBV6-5	CASSYSAGYYEQYF	TGTGCCAGCAGTTACTCAGCGGGATACTACGAGCAGTACTTC
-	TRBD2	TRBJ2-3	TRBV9	CASSRRGSGRVTDTQYF	TGTGCCAGCAGCCGCCGGGGTAGCGGGAGGGTCACAGATACGCAGTATTTT
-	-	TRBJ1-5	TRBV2	CASSETGNQPQHF	TGTGCCAGCAGTGAAACGGGGAATCAGCCCCAGCATTTT
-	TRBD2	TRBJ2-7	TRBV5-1	CASAPGPRTSGVSYEQYF	TGCGCCAGCGCCCCGGGACCGAGGACTAGCGGGGTATCCTACGAGCAGTACTTC
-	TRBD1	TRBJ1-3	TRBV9	CASSVRDRGLSGNTIYF	TGTGCCAGCAGCGTAAGGGACAGGGGGCTTTCTGGAAACACCATATATTTT
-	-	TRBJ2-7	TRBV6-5	CASKGSAYEQYF	TGTGCCAGCAAGGGTAGCGCATACGAGCAGTACTTC
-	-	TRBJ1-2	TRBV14	CASSQAIRTQYTF	TGTGCCAGCAGCCAAGCAATCAGAACACAATACACCTTC
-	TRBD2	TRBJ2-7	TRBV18	CASSPGLAGVPPYEQYF	TGTGCCAGCTCTCCTGGACTAGCGGGGGTTCCTCCCTACGAGCAGTACTTC
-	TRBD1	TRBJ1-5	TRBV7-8	CARGTGGNSNQPQHF	TGTGCCAGGGGGACAGGGGGCAATAGCAATCAGCCCCAGCATTTT